Presented here are 10 T cell receptor beta chains from one specimen sequenced in a study of Ad26.COV2.S vaccination and SARS-CoV-2 variants. Treatment in this sample: roughly 19 received Ad26.COV2.S at low or high dose, single or two shots; 5 received placebo; per-sample allocation not given. Specimen acquisition occurred on day 63 following the initial vaccine or placebo injection. Measured with immunoSEQ multiplex PCR; TCRdb has only the in-frame clones, and not every one. The sample has 300,000 to 400,000 clones, roughly 84% seen once. The sequences come from peripheral blood, collected in a trial of Ad26.COV2.S vaccine versus placebo. The receptors come from a person aged 18 to 59 who received the Ad26.COV2.S COVID-19 vaccine or a placebo.

The rearrangement links TRBV9 to TRBJ2-3, with unresolved D. Germline values: CDR1 SGDLS, CDR2 YYNGEE. This CDR3 has 15 residues. Trimming removed 2 bases at V and 3 bases at J, with 13 bases between. CDR3 in amino acids: CASSVSGSLTDTQYF. CDR3 sequence (DNA): TGTGCCAGCAGCGTCAGTGGTTCACTTACAGATACGCAGTATTTT. Based on the CDR3 plus reference TRBV9 and TRBJ2-3, the full variable domain is DSGVTQTPKHLITATGQRVTLRCSPRSGDLSVYWYQQSLDQGLQFLIQYYNGEERAKGNILERFSAQQFPDLHSELNLSSLELGDSALYFCASSVSGSLTDTQYFGPGTRLTVL.

The chain has TRBV7-2 and TRBJ2-5, with 13 bases aligning to TRBD2. The CDR3 is 19 amino acids. Germline trimming cut 1 base from V and 2 bases from J; bases unmatched to any gene: 10. Germline CDR1 SGHTA, CDR2 FQGNSA. The CDR3 DNA reads as TGTGCCAGCAGCTTAGTTCCGCGACTAGCGGGGGGCCCGCAAGAGACCCAGTACTTC. This translates into CASSLVPRLAGGPQETQYF.

J is TRBJ2-6 and V is TRBV27; D gene uncertain. Per the germline V gene, CDR1 is MNHEY and CDR2 is SMNVEV (reference sequence). The CDR3 totals 15 residues. V gave up 5 bases and J gave up 2 bases, with 10 bases separating them. CDR3 sequence reads: CASSDHSAGANVLTF. CDR3 sequence (DNA): TGTGCCAGCAGTGACCACAGCGCTGGGGCCAACGTCCTGACTTTC.

The chain joins TRBV5-4 to TRBJ1-4; D remains ambiguous. V was shortened by 0 bases and J by 5 bases, with 14 bases between the two germline ends. Germline CDR1 reads SGHNT; CDR2 reads YYREEE (reference sequence). This CDR3 has 16 residues. CDR3 in amino acids: CASSLGTPGWNEKLFF. Here the CDR3 DNA reads TGTGCCAGCAGCTTGGGAACGCCGGGGTGGAATGAAAAACTGTTTTTT.

The chain is built from TRBV12-3 or TRBV12-4 and TRBJ2-5; D might be TRBD1 (6 bases). The CDR3 totals 13 residues. The V and J ends lost 6 bases and 0 bases respectively, with 8 bases between them. CDR3 in DNA: TGTGCCAGCAGCCACAGGGACCAAGAGACCCAGTACTTC. Protein sequence: CASSHRDQETQYF.

V and J are TRBV3-1 (or the pseudogene TRBV3-2) and TRBJ2-2; 7 positions agree with TRBD1. CDR3 length equals 15 residues. Germline V gene sequence: CDR1 LGHDT, CDR2 YNNKEL (reference sequence). J lost 3 bases, V lost 5 bases, and 6 bases had no gene match. The CDR3 spells CASSYGTEYTGELFF. CDR3 coding DNA: TGTGCCAGCAGCTACGGGACAGAATACACCGGGGAGCTGTTTTTT.

The V call is TRBV5-1, the J call TRBJ1-1; TRBD1 matches 7 bases. The V segment lost 4 bases and the J segment 11 bases; nucleotides outside the gene matches: 14. This CDR3 spans 14 amino acids. The germline CDR1 and CDR2 sequences are SGHRS and YFSETQ. CDR3 amino acids: CASSPNPDRDLAFF. As DNA, the CDR3 is TGCGCCAGCAGCCCGAATCCTGACAGGGACCTGGCTTTCTTT.

There are a few counts of this clone. The J gene is TRBJ1-6, the V gene TRBV6-5; 8 bases are a match to TRBD1. The CDR3 is 16 amino acids. Germline V gene data show CDR1 as MNHEY and CDR2 as SVGAGI. V trimming: 3 bases; J trimming: 9 bases; junction bases outside the gene matches: 10. The CDR3 nucleotides read TGTGCCAGCAGTTATCCTCAGGGGGCGGTGGGTTCACCCCTCCACTTT. As protein: CASSYPQGAVGSPLHF.

V gene TRBV9 combines with J gene TRBJ1-6; no clear D gene. The CDR3 extends over 13 amino acids. CDR1 is SGDLS, CDR2 YYNGEE, per germline. The germline V and J ends were trimmed by 0 bases and 7 bases, with 5 bases remaining between them. The CDR3 region is CASSVERNSPLHF. CDR3 DNA: TGTGCCAGCAGCGTAGAGAGAAATTCACCCCTCCACTTT.

This rearrangement joins TRBV21-1 to TRBJ1-3; TRBD1, the table's D call, lacks a check against the DNA. TRBV21-1 is recorded as a pseudogene. The CDR3 runs 15 residues. CDR3 nucleotides: TGTGCCAGCAGCCTACCTCAGGTGACTGGAAACACCATATATTTT. Protein: CASSLPQVTGNTIYF.